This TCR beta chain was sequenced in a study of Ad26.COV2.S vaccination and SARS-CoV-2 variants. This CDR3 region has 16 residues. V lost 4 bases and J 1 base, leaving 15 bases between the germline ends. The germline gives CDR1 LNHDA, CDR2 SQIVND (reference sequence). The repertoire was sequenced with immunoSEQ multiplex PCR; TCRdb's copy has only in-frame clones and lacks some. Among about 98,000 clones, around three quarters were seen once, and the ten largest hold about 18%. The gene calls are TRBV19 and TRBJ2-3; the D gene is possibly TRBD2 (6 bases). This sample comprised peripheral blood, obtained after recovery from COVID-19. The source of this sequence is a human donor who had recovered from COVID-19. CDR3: CASSTGLSGGTDTQYF. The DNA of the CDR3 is TGTGCCAGTAGTACCGGCTTATCGGGGGGCACAGATACGCAGTATTTT. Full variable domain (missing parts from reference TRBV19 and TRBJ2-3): DGGITQSPKYLFRKEGQNVTLSCEQNLNHDAMYWYRQDPGQGLRLIYYSQIVNDFQKGDIAEGYSVSREKKESFPLTVTSAQKNPTAFYLCASSTGLSGGTDTQYFGPGTRLTVL.